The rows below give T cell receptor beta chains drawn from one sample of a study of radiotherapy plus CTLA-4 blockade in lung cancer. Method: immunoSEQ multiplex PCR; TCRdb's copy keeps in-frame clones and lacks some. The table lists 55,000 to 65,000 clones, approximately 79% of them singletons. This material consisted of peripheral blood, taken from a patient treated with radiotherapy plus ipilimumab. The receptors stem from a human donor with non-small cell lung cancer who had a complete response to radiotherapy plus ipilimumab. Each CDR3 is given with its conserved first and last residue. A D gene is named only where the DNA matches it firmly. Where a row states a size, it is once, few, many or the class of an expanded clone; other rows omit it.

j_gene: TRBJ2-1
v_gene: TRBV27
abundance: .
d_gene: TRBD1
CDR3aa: CASSLTGANEQFF
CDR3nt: TGTGCCAGCAGTTTGACAGGGGCCAATGAGCAGTTCTTC

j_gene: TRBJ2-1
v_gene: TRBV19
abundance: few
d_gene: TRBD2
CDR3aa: CASSAPGLVHNEQFF
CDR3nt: TGTGCCAGTAGTGCCCCGGGACTAGTGCACAATGAGCAGTTCTTC

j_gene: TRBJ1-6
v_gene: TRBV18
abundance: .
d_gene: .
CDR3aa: CASSPRAGSSPLHF
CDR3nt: TGTGCCAGCTCACCACGGGCAGGGTCCTCGCCCCTCCACTTT

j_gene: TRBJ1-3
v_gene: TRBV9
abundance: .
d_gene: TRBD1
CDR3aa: CASSVALDRGGGNTIYF
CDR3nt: TGTGCCAGCAGCGTAGCTCTCGACAGGGGAGGTGGAAACACCATATATTTT

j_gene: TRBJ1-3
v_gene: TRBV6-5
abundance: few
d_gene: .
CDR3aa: CASSAGGISGNTIYF
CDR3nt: TGTGCCAGCAGTGCAGGAGGCATCTCTGGAAACACCATATATTTT

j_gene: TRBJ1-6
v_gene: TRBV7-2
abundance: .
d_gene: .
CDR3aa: CASSLSNSPLHF
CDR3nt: TGTGCCAGCAGCCTCTCTAATTCACCCCTCCACTTT

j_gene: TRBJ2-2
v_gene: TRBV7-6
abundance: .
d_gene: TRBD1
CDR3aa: CASSLDSRQGSNTGELFF
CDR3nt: TGTGCCAGCAGCTTAGATTCTCGACAGGGTTCGAACACCGGGGAGCTGTTTTTT

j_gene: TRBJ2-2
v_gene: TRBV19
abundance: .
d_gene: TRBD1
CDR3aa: CASKRTGRNTGELFF
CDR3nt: TGTGCCAGTAAAAGGACAGGGCGAAACACCGGGGAGCTGTTTTTT

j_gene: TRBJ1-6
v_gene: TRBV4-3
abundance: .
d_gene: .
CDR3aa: CASSQLARNSPLHF
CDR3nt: TGCGCCAGCAGCCAGCTGGCCCGTAATTCACCCCTCCACTTT

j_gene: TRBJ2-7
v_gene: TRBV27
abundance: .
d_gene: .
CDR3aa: CASSLSQGSYEQYF
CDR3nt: TGTGCCAGCAGTTTATCTCAGGGTTCCTACGAGCAGTACTTC

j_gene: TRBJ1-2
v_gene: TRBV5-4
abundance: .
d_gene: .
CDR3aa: CASSSQGAYGYTF
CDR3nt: TGTGCCAGCAGCTCACAGGGAGCCTATGGCTACACCTTC

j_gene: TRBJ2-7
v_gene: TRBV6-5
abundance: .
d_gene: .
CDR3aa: CASTQLAPFEQYF
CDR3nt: TGTGCCAGCACTCAGTTGGCCCCGTTCGAGCAGTACTTC

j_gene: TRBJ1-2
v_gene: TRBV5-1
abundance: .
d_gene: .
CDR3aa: CASSLATQFGTDGYTF
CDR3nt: TGCGCCAGCAGCTTGGCCACCCAATTCGGGACTGATGGCTACACCTTC

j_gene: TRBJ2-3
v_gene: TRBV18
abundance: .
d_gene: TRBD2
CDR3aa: CASSPSLADFTDTQYF
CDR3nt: TGTGCCAGCTCACCAAGCCTAGCGGACTTCACAGATACGCAGTATTTT

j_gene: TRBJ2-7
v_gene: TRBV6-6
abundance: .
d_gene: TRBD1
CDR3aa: CASSRRDSGYEQYF
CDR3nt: TGTGCCAGCAGCCGCCGGGACAGTGGCTACGAGCAGTACTTC

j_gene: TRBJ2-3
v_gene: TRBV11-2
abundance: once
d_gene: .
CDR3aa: CASSLVGPTDTQYF
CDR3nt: TGTGCCAGCAGCTTAGTCGGTCCTACAGATACGCAGTATTTT

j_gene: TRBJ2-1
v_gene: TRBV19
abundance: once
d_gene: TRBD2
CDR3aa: CASTPTSGREAEQFF
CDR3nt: TGTGCCAGTACCCCGACTAGCGGGAGGGAGGCTGAGCAGTTCTTC

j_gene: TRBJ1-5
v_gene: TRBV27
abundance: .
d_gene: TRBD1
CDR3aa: CASSLFGVRTGGDGQPQHF
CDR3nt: TGTGCCAGCAGTTTATTCGGCGTAAGGACAGGGGGCGATGGTCAGCCCCAGCATTTT

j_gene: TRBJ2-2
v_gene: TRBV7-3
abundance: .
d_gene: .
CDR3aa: CASSLQPNTGELFF
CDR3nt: TGTGCCAGCAGCCTTCAGCCGAACACCGGGGAGTTGTTTTTT

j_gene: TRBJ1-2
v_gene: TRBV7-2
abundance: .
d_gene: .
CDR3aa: CASSITPGQNYGYTF
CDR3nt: TGTGCCAGCAGCATAACCCCAGGACAGAACTATGGCTACACCTTC

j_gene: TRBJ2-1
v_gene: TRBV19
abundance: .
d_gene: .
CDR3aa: CASRDRTGDGGRTNEQFF
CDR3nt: TGTGCCAGTAGAGACAGGACAGGGGATGGCGGGAGGACCAATGAGCAGTTCTTC

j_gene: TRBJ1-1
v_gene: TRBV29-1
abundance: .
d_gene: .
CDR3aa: CSVEGAVHGTEAFF
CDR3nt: TGCAGCGTTGAAGGGGCAGTCCATGGCACTGAAGCTTTCTTT

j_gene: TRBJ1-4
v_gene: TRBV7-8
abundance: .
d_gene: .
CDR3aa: CASSSLTGKTNEKLFF
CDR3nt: TGTGCCAGCAGCTCCTTGACGGGGAAGACTAATGAAAAACTGTTTTTT

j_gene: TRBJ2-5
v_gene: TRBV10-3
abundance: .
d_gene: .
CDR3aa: CAIMGAGAEKTQYF
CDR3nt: TGTGCCATCATGGGCGCAGGGGCCGAGAAGACCCAGTACTTC

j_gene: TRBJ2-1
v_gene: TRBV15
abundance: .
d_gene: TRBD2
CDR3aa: CATSRDSPGGGSGRSSYNEQFF
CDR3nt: TGTGCCACCAGCAGAGATTCCCCGGGAGGGGGTAGCGGGAGATCGTCCTACAATGAGCAGTTCTTC

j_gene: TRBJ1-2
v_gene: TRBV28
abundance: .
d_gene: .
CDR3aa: CASSRPVRRAYGYTF
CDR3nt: TGTGCCAGCAGCCGCCCAGTTAGGAGGGCCTATGGCTACACCTTC

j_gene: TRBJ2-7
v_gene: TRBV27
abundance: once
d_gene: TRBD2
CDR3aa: CASSPTGLAGWVQYF
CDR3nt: TGTGCCAGCAGTCCAACCGGACTAGCGGGATGGGTGCAGTACTTC

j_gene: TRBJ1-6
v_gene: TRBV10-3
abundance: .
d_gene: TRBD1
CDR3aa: CAISGQGRTPLHF
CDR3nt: TGTGCCATCAGTGGACAGGGGAGGACACCCCTCCACTTT

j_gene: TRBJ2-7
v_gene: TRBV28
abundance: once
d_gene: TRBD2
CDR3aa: CASSPPRLAVPSEQYF
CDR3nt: TGTGCCAGCAGTCCCCCGAGACTAGCGGTTCCTAGTGAGCAGTACTTC

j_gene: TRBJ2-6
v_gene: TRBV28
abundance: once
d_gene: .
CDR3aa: CASSSHYVSGANVLTF
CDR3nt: TGTGCCAGCAGTTCACATTACGTCTCTGGGGCCAACGTCCTGACTTTC

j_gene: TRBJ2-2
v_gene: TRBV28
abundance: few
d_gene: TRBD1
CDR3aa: CASHRGGANTGELFF
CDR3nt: TGTGCCAGCCACAGGGGCGGCGCCAACACCGGGGAGCTGTTTTTT

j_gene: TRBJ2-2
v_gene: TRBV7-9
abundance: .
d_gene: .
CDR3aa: CASSVQTGQGGELFF
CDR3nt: TGTGCCAGCAGCGTGCAAACAGGGCAGGGCGGGGAGCTGTTTTTT

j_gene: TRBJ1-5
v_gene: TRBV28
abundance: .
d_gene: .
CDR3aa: CASSLAGGGNQPQHF
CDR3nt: TGTGCCAGCAGTTTAGCCGGGGGGGGCAATCAGCCCCAGCATTTT

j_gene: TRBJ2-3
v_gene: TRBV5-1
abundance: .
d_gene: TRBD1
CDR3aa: CASSLQGFGTDTQYF
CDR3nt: TGCGCCAGCAGCTTACAGGGGTTCGGCACAGATACGCAGTATTTT

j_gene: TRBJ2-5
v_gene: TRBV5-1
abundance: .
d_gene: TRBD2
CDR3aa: CASRLAGPIQETQYF
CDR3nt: TGCGCCAGTCGACTAGCGGGGCCTATACAAGAGACCCAGTACTTC

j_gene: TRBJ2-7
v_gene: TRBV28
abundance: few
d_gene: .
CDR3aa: CASSLHGYEQYF
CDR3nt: TGTGCCAGCAGTTTACACGGGTACGAGCAGTACTTC

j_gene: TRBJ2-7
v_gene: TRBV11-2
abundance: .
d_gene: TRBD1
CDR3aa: CASTTGGLAEQYF
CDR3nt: TGTGCCAGTACCACAGGGGGATTAGCCGAGCAGTACTTC

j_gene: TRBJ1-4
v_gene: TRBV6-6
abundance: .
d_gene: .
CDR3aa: CASSRRANEKLFF
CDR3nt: TGTGCCAGCAGTCGCAGGGCTAATGAAAAACTGTTTTTT

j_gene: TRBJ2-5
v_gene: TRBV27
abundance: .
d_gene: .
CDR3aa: CASSFWQQETQYF
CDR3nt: TGTGCCAGCAGTTTCTGGCAGCAAGAGACCCAGTACTTC

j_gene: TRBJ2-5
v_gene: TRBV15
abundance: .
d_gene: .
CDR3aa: CATSRDFQETQYF
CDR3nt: TGTGCCACCAGCCGGGACTTCCAAGAGACCCAGTACTTC

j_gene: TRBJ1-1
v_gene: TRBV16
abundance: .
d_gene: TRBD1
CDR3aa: CASSQSQGAAFF
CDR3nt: TGTGCCAGCAGCCAATCGCAGGGGGCGGCTTTCTTT

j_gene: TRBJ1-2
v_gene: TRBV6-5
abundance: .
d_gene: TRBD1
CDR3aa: CASSLTTGGFYGYTF
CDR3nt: TGTGCCAGCAGCTTAACGACAGGGGGTTTCTATGGCTACACCTTC

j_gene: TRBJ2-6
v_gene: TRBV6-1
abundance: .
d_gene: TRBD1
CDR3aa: CASSEAPDRGSLSGANVLTF
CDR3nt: TGTGCCAGCAGTGAAGCACCGGACAGGGGTTCCCTTTCTGGGGCCAACGTCCTGACTTTC

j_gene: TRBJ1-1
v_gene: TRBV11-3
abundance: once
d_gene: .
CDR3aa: CASSPGQNTEAFF
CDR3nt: TGTGCCAGCAGCCCGGGACAAAACACTGAAGCTTTCTTT

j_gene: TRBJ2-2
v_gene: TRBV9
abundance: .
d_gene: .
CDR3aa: CASSVGLPGTGELFF
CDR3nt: TGTGCCAGCAGCGTAGGACTACCAGGCACCGGGGAGCTGTTTTTT

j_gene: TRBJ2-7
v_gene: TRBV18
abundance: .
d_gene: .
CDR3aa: CASSPAAYEQYF
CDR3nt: TGTGCCAGCTCACCAGCCGCCTACGAGCAGTACTTC

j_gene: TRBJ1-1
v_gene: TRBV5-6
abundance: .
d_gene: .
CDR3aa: CASSLLGGGGLNTEAFF
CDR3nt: TGTGCCAGCAGCTTGTTAGGTGGGGGGGGCCTGAACACTGAAGCTTTCTTT

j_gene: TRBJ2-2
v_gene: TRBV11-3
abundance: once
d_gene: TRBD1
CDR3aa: CASSPRTGNPGELFF
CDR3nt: TGTGCCAGCAGCCCACGGACAGGGAATCCCGGGGAGCTGTTTTTT

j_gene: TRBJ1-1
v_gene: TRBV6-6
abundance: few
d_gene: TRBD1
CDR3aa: CATTGGPNTEAFF
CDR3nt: TGTGCCACCACAGGGGGACCGAACACTGAAGCTTTCTTT

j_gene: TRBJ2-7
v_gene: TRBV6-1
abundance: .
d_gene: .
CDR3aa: CASRNRYEQYF
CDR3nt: TGTGCCAGCAGAAACAGGTACGAGCAGTACTTC

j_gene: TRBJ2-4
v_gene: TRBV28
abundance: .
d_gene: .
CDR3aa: CASSFGRKGVAKNIQYF
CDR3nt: TGTGCCAGCAGTTTCGGAAGGAAAGGGGTTGCCAAAAACATTCAGTACTTC

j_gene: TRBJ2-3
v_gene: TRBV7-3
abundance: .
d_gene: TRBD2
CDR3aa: CASSSTTSGRSTDTQYF
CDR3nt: TGTGCCAGCAGCTCGACGACTAGCGGGAGGAGTACAGATACGCAGTATTTT

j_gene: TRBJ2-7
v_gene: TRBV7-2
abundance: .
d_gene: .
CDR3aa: CASSSSGGQQYEQYF
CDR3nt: TGTGCCAGCAGCTCCTCGGGGGGCCAGCAGTACGAGCAGTACTTC

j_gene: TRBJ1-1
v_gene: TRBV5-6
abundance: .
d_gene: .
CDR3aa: CASSFMNTEAFF
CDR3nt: TGTGCCAGCAGCTTTATGAACACTGAAGCTTTCTTT